This T cell receptor (beta chain) was sequenced in a study of cytomegalovirus exposure and HLA in healthy donors (dated 2017 in TCRdb). For the study in its entirety: An earlier analysis of approximately 640 of the donors reported approximately 300 Gb of sequence data and roughly 100 million unique TCR beta sequences from 150 million to 200 million T cells. To predict cytomegalovirus infection status, the study combined high-throughput TCR immunosequencing, statistical association of individual TCRs with disease status, and machine learning. Besides the first cohort of around 700 subjects, a separate validation cohort made up of roughly 120 different subjects was used. The genetic ancestry cluster associated with self-reported Caucasian donors included approximately 85% of the 398 genotyped donors. Across roughly 420 genotyped donors of the cohort, an average of roughly 250,000 unique TCR beta nucleotide sequences per donor were sequenced, and around 19% of those sequences were non-productive. Donor age, sex, ethnicity and CMV serostatus were compiled together with the repertoire data. All discovery cohort repertoires had been generated on a single sequencing platform. A handful of DR-DQ haplotypes were treated as single units for association and clustering because of strong linkage in the cohort. An early release covering just under 650 HLA-typed donors comprised about 290 gigabases of sequencing data and tens of millions of unique TCR sequences. In a later analysis, previously published TCR beta repertoires from roughly 710 donors were re-analyzed and high-resolution HLA genotyping was added so that TCR occurrence patterns could be studied. Class I and class II HLA loci were covered by the typing at four-digit resolution. The study used immunosequencing to profile the T cell repertoires of 600 to 850 subjects and linked those repertoires to cytomegalovirus serostatus. An earlier analysis of some 600 of the donors applied high-throughput TCR beta sequencing to assess whether each TCR beta V gene segment acted as functional or pseudogenic. In a later genetic analysis, genome-wide SNP genotypes for about 60% of the 666 donors were used, and that subset was treated as a discovery cohort. Typing coverage varied by locus: roughly 620-640 donors for A, B, C, DRB1 and DQB1; roughly 560 for DQA1; over 600 for DPA1; roughly 450 for DPB1. Rather than using new phenotypic data, the later analysis identified candidate immune exposures from TCR beta sequences and from how often those sequences occurred across donors. The study was designed to test whether signatures of past pathogen exposure could be identified by cataloging public T cell receptors. General conclusions and limits of the study: A group of highly shared sequence variants was considered likely to be a technical artifact of the sequencing pipeline. This cohort had only TCR beta chains sequenced, and the lack of alpha or paired-chain data limited which features could be detected. In a later analysis, the rate of TCR association differed among HLA loci, with DRB1 alleles having the most associated TCRs and HLA-C alleles having the fewest. Specific HLA alleles were associated with more than 15,000 TCR beta sequences at a false discovery rate of 0.05 in a later analysis. Across donors, most TCR sequences were observed very rarely, whereas some public TCRs were present in many individuals. The presence/absence analyses assumed that sequencing depth was roughly uniform across donors, and that assumption may not be true. Because some donors lacked HLA typing at each locus, the association tests relied only on the typed subset. When HLA alleles, especially DR and DQ, strongly co-occurred, TCR associations were difficult to assign to individual alleles. In both the original and validation cohorts, the classifier was reported to diagnose cytomegalovirus status with high specificity and sensitivity. A further reported finding was that TCR beta sequences accurately predicted the HLA-A and HLA-B alleles for most subjects in the first cohort. Compared with equally common non-associated chains, HLA-associated TCR beta chains in a later analysis were more clonally expanded and had lower generation probabilities. The study gave a list of under 200 TCR beta chains associated with cytomegalovirus. The authors suggested that the approach could potentially be extended to other disease states and immunological phenotypes. Immune exposure information for the cohort was limited to CMV serostatus. In an earlier analysis of 587 of the donors, most TCR beta V segments appeared in productive rearrangements about 87% or about 30% of the time, broadly matching IMGT annotations. A few of the identified cytomegalovirus-associated TCR beta chains were confirmed in vitro to be specific for cytomegalovirus antigens. According to a later analysis, most CMV-associated TCR beta chains appeared to be HLA-restricted, and the HLA associations seemed to be driven largely by CMV exposure. Because counts were too low, roughly 18 rarely observed V segments, including chromosome 9 orphons, were left out of the earlier analysis of 587 of the donors. Linkage disequilibrium might explain the correlated functional status among segregating V segments, but an unknown experimental factor could not be excluded. A later analysis reported that several top co-occurrence clusters appeared linked to parvovirus B19, influenza, CMV and Epstein-Barr virus. Some IMGT-functional V segments, including TRBV6-2 and TRBV6-3, could not be distinguished by the 87-base-pair reads and were therefore excluded. A later genetic analysis reported fewer N-insertions in productive TCRs among donors in an Asian-associated ancestry cluster than the roughly 700-donor mean. A later genetic analysis associated a missense DCLRE1C variant with V-gene and J-gene trimming of TCR beta chains, and an independent cohort replicated the association.

The library was built by means of the immunoSEQ multiplex PCR assay. A mixture of 60 forward primers for TCR Vbeta segments and 13 reverse primers for TCR Jbeta segments was used in the multiplex PCR. Amplification of the CDR3 region of rearranged TCR beta genes was performed with a multiplex PCR assay on genomic DNA. Amplified TCR beta libraries were sequenced as 87-base-pair reads on the Illumina HiSeq System. The paper's processing steps were these. Across the 670 or so repertoires, a later analysis counted roughly 84 million unique TCR beta chains, approximately 10 million of which were shared by at least two donors. A nearest-neighbor algorithm error-corrected the raw reads and collapsed the reads into unique sequences, merging closely related sequences to remove PCR and sequencing errors. V, D and J gene segments were assigned by aligning CDR3 sequences to IMGT reference sequences. For a sequence to be retained, a match of at least six nucleotides was required to both a V gene segment and a J gene segment. Rearrangements were classified as productive when the CDR3 lacked stop codons and remained in frame with V and J, and all other rearrangements were classified as non-productive. Following IMGT convention, CDR3 was defined as the stretch from the second conserved V-encoded cysteine to the conserved J-encoded phenylalanine. The earlier analysis of some 600 of the donors excluded sequences that lacked an unambiguous match to a single V gene segment. In an earlier analysis of a few hundred of the donors, V segments were called functional above 56.7% productive rearrangements and were called segregating when the between-donor standard deviation exceeded 5%. A statistical classification framework was built for diagnosing cytomegalovirus status from the catalog of TCR beta chain sequences. In a later analysis, TCR nucleotide sequences were compared against IMGT/GENE-DB human TR gene sequences so that V and J genes could be assigned. A later analysis assigned CDR3 sequences and most-parsimonious VDJ recombination scenarios with the TCRdist pipeline. In a later analysis, each TCR beta chain was defined by its CDR3 amino acid sequence together with its V-gene family, and reads without a unique V-gene family were excluded. To address suspected cross-contamination and a sequencing artifact, a later analysis removed some 620 highly shared, low-generation-probability nucleotide sequences. A later analysis calculated a clonal expansion index for each public chain from normalized within-repertoire ranks of inferred template counts. In a later analysis, generation probabilities were computed with a VDJ recombination model fitted to out-of-frame rearrangements, and the resulting probabilities were checked against IGoR. A later analysis scored TCR-TCR, TCR-HLA and TCR-CMV co-occurrence with hypergeometric tests, applying a repertoire-size bias correction to TCR pairs. False discovery rates were estimated in a later analysis by permuting HLA or CMV assignments 20 times. In a later analysis, co-occurring TCRs were grouped with DBSCAN, and TCRdist sequence similarity was added when clustering was performed within HLA-allele-positive subsets. Co-occurrence clustering excluded repertoires with fewer than 30,000 or more than 120,000 public chains, plus five with anomalous nucleotide sharing. The immuneACCESS repertoire file appears here via TCRdb, limited to in-frame rearrangements. These files lack a portion of the clones; in checked studies, under half of the deficit traces to unresolved V genes, and the cause of the others is not known. The D gene and trimming were derived from the DNA, and the V and J assignments and clone size from that table. A total of 150,000 to 180,000 clones appear in this sample, more than 75% of them only once. Approximately 8% of the sample is taken by the ten largest.

The cohort was made up of 500 to 850 healthy bone marrow donors. At the time of sampling, all cohort members were nominally healthy, though unrecorded immune exposures were likely present. The donor tested CMV seropositive, placing the donor among the 289 seropositive members of the cohort. Each donor provided a peripheral blood sample, and peripheral blood mononuclear cells were used for TCR beta sequencing. The Qiagen DNeasy Blood Extraction Kit was used to extract genomic DNA from the blood cell samples. To note about this clone: Its target antigen remains unknown. Qualities for individual bases were not recorded, and no much larger clone is one base off.

CDR1 and CDR2, looked up from the germline V gene (reference sequence), are LNHNV and YYDKDF. Trimming accounts for 3 bases at V and 5 bases at J, while the number of junction bases matched to no gene is 7. Spanning cysteine to phenylalanine, the CDR3 consists of 15 amino acids. Here the CDR3 DNA is all that survives: 45 bases in frame from base 1. The receptor was isolated from a man in his thirties or forties in good health and CMV-seropositive. This sequence uses TRBV15 and TRBJ2-5; 9 central nucleotides agree with TRBD1. The specimen was PBMCs. Here is the DNA: TGTGCCACCAGCAGGGAGGGACAGGGTGGTGAGACCCAGTACTTC. Translated, it reads CATSREGQGGETQYF.